The clone carrying this T cell receptor (beta chain) was counted only a few times. Its specificity is not known. TCRdb ran MiXCR on the 5' RACE reads and lists one entry per CDR3 protein. The sample shows some 1,600,000 distinct CDR3 sequences, around 29% of them seen only once. This sample was taken from a study of identical twins. Study-level points and caveats: Among beta out-of-frame sequences, excess sharing between twins appeared weaker. Out-of-frame alpha sequences shared by twins showed excess low generation probability. Models underestimated TCR alpha sharing (out-of-frame) in monozygotic twins.

This CDR3 contains 16 residues. CDR1 is MNHEY and CDR2 is SMNVEV in the germline V gene (reference sequence). V gave up 2 bases and J gave up 5 bases, with 18 bases separating them. Sequencing was carried out using cord blood. The chain links TRBV27 to TRBJ1-2; no clear D gene. The origin of this receptor is a newborn girl in good health. The CDR3 region is CASSLGATGLSYGYTF. As DNA, the CDR3 is TGTGCCAGCAGTTTAGGAGCGACTGGCCTGTCATATGGCTACACCTTC.